This TCR beta chain was documented in a study of blood T cells in healthy people across ages. Findings and limits, study-wide: Older individuals had lower TCR beta diversity per million T cells (the decline was roughly linear).

About this clonotype itself: What it binds is not known.

The authors ran a second PCR of roughly 6 to 12 cycles using a sample-barcoded 5' primer and a J-beta primer mix. CDR3-containing paired-end reads numbering at least 2.5 million came from each sample. TCRdb ran MiXCR on the 5' RACE reads and lists one entry per CDR3 protein. The table has around 780,000 distinct CDR3 sequences, roughly 24% seen once. These data were also filed under a second study, of T cells of mothers and their children.

Input material: blood. The TCR originated in a boy aged 5-17 years in good health.

For the CDR3, the DNA is TGTGCCAGCTCACCATTAAACAACCTATATGGCTACACCTTC. Residues: CASSPLNNLYGYTF. This rearrangement joins TRBV18 to TRBJ1-2; no clear D. From germline, CDR1 is KGHSH and CDR2 LQKENI. The length of the CDR3 is 14 residues. Trimming removed 2 bases from V and 5 bases from J, with 12 bases in between.